What follows are 15 T cell receptor beta chains derived from one specimen sequenced in a study of response to subunit inactivated influenza vaccine (dated by TCRdb to about 2018). Preparation of the library involved RT-PCR. The sequencer listed for this sample is Illumina HiSeq 2500. TCRdb ran its own pipeline on the public reads, namely fastp trimming at Q25 and MiXCR clone calling, and kept in-frame beta chains. Every entry covers one CDR3 protein and lists the most common genes and DNA from its rows. The sample records hundreds of thousands of distinct CDR3 sequences, about 25% of which are singletons. The ten largest clonotypes hold less than 2.5% of the sample. Sequenced material: CD4+ T cells sorted from PBMCs, taken roughly 5 days after vaccination. These receptors all come from a man aged 45-65 years who received an inactivated influenza vaccine. Donor details come from another sample of the same person, matched by shared clones.

This clonotype appeared a few times. This chain joins TRBV27 and TRBJ1-1; TRBD1 might be the D (6 bases). The V gene lost 7 bases and the J gene lost 3 bases, with 18 bases spanning the gap. The V gene's germline CDR1 is MNHEY and CDR2 SMNVEV (reference sequence). CDR3 length equals 15 residues. This chain's CDR3 is CASKSAGVLDTEAFF. CDR3 DNA sequence: TGTGCCAGCAAGTCGGCAGGGGTGTTGGACACTGAAGCTTTCTTT.

This CDR3 is CAIRAGTGTGELFF. CDR3 nucleotide sequence: TGTGCCATCAGGGCCGGGACAGGCACCGGGGAGCTGTTTTTT. The chain carries TRBV10-3 and TRBJ2-2; the match to TRBD1 covers 8 bases. V trimming: 6 bases; J trimming: 4 bases; junction bases outside the gene matches: 4. The CDR3 contains 14 residues. Germline assignment: CDR1 ENHRY and CDR2 SYGVKD.

The J gene is TRBJ1-1, the V gene TRBV4-2; D gene ambiguous. The CDR3 runs 13 residues. Trimming shortened V by 0 bases and J by 1 base, and 3 bases separated the two germline ends. From germline, CDR1 is LGHNA and CDR2 YNFKEQ. DNA of the CDR3: TGTGCCAGCAGCCAAGATGGGAACACTGAAGCTTTCTTT. It codes for CASSQDGNTEAFF.

There are a few counts of this clonotype. The chain carries TRBV18 and TRBJ2-1; D ambiguous. V lost 1 base to trimming and J lost 3 bases, with 16 bases between them. From germline, CDR1 is KGHSH and CDR2 LQKENI. The CDR3 loop spans 17 amino acids. The CDR3 bases are TGTGCCAGCTCACCACTCCAATCTGGCCCAATCTACAATGAGCAGTTCTTC. Encoded protein: CASSPLQSGPIYNEQFF.

The V and J genes are TRBV9 and TRBJ2-2; 8 bases line up with TRBD2. This CDR3 is built from 17 residues. The germline gives CDR1 SGDLS, CDR2 YYNGEE. V was clipped by 4 bases and J by 5 bases; unmatched bases: 13. For the CDR3, the DNA is TGTGCCAGCAGCCCCCCCGGGGTAGCGGGGAGGACCGGGGAGCTGTTTTTT. It encodes CASSPPGVAGRTGELFF.

This clonotype has ten or more counts. The chain links TRBV5-1 to TRBJ2-7, with TRBD2 matching 11 bases. V shed 3 bases and J 2 bases; nucleotides not matched to a gene: 4. Germline-derived CDR1 and CDR2 are SGHRS and YFSETQ. CDR3 length equals 15 residues. DNA for the CDR3: TGCGCCAGCAGCTCCGTAGCGGGGGGGCCCTACGAGCAGTACTTC. It yields the protein CASSSVAGGPYEQYF.

The sample holds many counts of this clonotype. The chain combines TRBV6-2 or TRBV6-3 with TRBJ2-1; the match to TRBD1 covers 7 bases. This CDR3 contains 15 residues. The germline gives CDR1 MNHEY, CDR2 SVGEGT. V was pared by 6 bases and J by 0 bases, with 5 bases of the junction left unmatched. This chain's CDR3 is CASRRDRFSYNEQFF. The CDR3 DNA follows: TGTGCCAGCAGAAGGGACAGATTCTCCTACAATGAGCAGTTCTTC.

This clonotype was picked up a small number of times. V and J are TRBV7-2 and TRBJ2-7; D is ambiguous. V lost 4 bases and J lost 2, with 9 bases in between. The length of the CDR3 is 13 residues. CDR1 is SGHTA, CDR2 FQGNSA, per germline. The CDR3 nucleotides are TGTGCCAGCAGCTCCCGGGCCGCCTACGAGCAGTACTTC. Translated, it gives CASSSRAAYEQYF.

As regards this clonotype: This may arise from a read error, as a much more abundant clone is one base away. The rearrangement joins TRBV7-2 to TRBJ1-2; D is ambiguous. The CDR3 runs 13 residues. Deletions cut 0 bases from V and 2 bases from J, with 4 bases between. The V gene's germline CDR1 is SGHTA and CDR2 FQGNSA. In DNA, the CDR3 is TGTGCCAGCAGCTTAGCACAGAACTATGGCTACACCTTC. Its translation is CASSLAQNYGYTF.

The sample holds a few counts of this clonotype. V usage is TRBV20-1 and J usage is TRBJ2-7; 7 bases fit TRBD2. J was trimmed by 2 bases and V by 4 bases; bases with no gene match: 11. This CDR3 spans 15 amino acids. Germline CDR1 DFQATT, CDR2 SNEGSKA (reference sequence). The CDR3 spells CSANGGASGPYEQYF. CDR3 in DNA: TGCAGTGCTAACGGAGGGGCTAGCGGTCCCTACGAGCAGTACTTC.

This clonotype was observed at least ten times. This rearrangement joins TRBV6-2 or TRBV6-3 to TRBJ2-3, with D possibly TRBD2 on 6 matching bases. Germline CDR1 and CDR2: MNHEY and SVGEGT. Trimming left V 5 bases short and J 8 bases short, with 14 bases between. This CDR3 is 13 amino acids long. The CDR3 DNA reads as TGTGCCAGCAGTGCTGGACTAACGGGTACGCAGTATTTT. This sequence encodes CASSAGLTGTQYF.

This clonotype was seen many times. The J gene is TRBJ2-5, the V gene TRBV29-1; 11 nucleotides align to TRBD2. With V trimmed by 8 bases and J by 4 bases, 9 bases remained unmatched. This CDR3 spans 14 amino acids. CDR1 and CDR2 (germline): SQVTM, ANQGSEA. The CDR3 sequence: CSSQNLAGGETQYF. The CDR3 DNA is TGCAGCTCACAAAACCTAGCGGGAGGAGAGACCCAGTACTTC. The variable domain in full, with the rest retrieved from reference TRBV29-1 and TRBJ2-5, is SAVISQKPSRDICQRGTSLTIQCQVDSQVTMMFWYRQQPGQSLTLIATANQGSEATYESGFVIDKFPISRPNLTFSTLTVSNMSPEDSSIYLCSSQNLAGGETQYFGPGTRLLVL.

There are a few counts of this clonotype. The chain joins TRBV12-3 or TRBV12-4 to TRBJ1-1, with 9 bases aligning to TRBD1. Trimming removed 6 bases from V and 4 bases from J; junction bases left unmatched: 6. This CDR3 has 14 residues. The CDR3, as DNA: TGTGCCAGCAGACTGACAGGGGGGATCACTGAAGCTTTCTTT. Amino acids: CASRLTGGITEAFF.

This clonotype was counted many times. The chain combines TRBV12-3 or TRBV12-4 with TRBJ2-1, with D possibly TRBD1 on 5 matching bases. The length of the CDR3 is 12 residues. The V and J ends lost 10 bases and 5 bases respectively, with 12 bases between them. The CDR3 region is CATRASDNEQFF. The CDR3 bases are TGTGCCACCAGGGCCAGCGACAATGAGCAGTTCTTC.

The chain is built from TRBV20-1 and TRBJ2-7; D unclear. This CDR3 has 13 amino acids. Trimming took 6 bases from V and 2 from J, leaving 14 bases between them. In germline, CDR1 is DFQATT, CDR2 SNEGSKA (reference sequence). The CDR3 spells CSALVGGTYEQYF. CDR3 in DNA: TGCAGTGCGCTGGTCGGCGGTACCTACGAGCAGTACTTC.